The entry below describes one T cell receptor beta chain. The sample originates from a study of blood T cell repertoires in COVID-19. Only in-frame clones appear in the TCRdb table, and some are missing; sequencing was by immunoSEQ multiplex PCR. This sample yields 150,000 to 200,000 clones, of which around 86% are seen a single time; 0.99% belongs to the top ten. Deletions cut 6 bases from V and 0 bases from J, with 8 bases between. Germline V CDR1 and CDR2: GTSNPN, SVGIG (reference sequence). The CDR3 runs 13 residues. The chain joins TRBV30 to TRBJ1-4; D gene unclear. The sequencing sample was made of peripheral blood. The clonotype comes from a man aged 18 to 29 with acute or convalescent COVID-19. CDR3 sequence: CACRSATNEKLFF. CDR3 nucleotides: TGTGCCTGCCGGTCCGCAACTAATGAAAAACTGTTTTTT.